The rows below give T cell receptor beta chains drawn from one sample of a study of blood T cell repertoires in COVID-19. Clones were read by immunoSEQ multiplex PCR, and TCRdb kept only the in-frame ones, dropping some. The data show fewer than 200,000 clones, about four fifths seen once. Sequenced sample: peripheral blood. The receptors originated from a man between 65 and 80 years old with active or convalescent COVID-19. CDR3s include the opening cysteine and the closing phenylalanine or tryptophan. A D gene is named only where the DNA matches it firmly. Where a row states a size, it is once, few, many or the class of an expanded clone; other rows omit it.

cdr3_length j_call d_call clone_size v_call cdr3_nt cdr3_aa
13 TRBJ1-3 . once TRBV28 TGTGCCAGCAGTTTACGCTCTGGAAACACCATATATTTT CASSLRSGNTIYF
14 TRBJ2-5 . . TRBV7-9 TGTGCCAGCAGCTTAGGAGCAATTCAAGAGACCCAGTACTTC CASSLGAIQETQYF
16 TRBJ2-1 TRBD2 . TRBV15 TGTGCCACCAGCAGAGAGGATAGCGGGGGACACAATGAGCAGTTCTTC CATSREDSGGHNEQFF
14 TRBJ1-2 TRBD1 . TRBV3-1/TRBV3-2 TGTGCCAGCAGCCCCGGACAGGGAAACTATGGCTACACCTTC CASSPGQGNYGYTF
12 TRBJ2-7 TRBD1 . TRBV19 TGTGCCAGTAGTTCCCGACAGGGTGAGCAGTACTTC CASSSRQGEQYF
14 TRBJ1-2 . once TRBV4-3 TGCGCCAGCAGCCCCCTGACCGGGAACTATGGCTACACCTTC CASSPLTGNYGYTF
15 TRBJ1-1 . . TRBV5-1 TGCGCCAGCAGTGATAGGGAACAGGGCCAACCTGAAGCTTTCTTT CASSDREQGQPEAFF
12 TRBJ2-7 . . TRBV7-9 TGTTCACTCAGTAGGGGAAACTACGAGCAGTACTTC CSLSRGNYEQYF
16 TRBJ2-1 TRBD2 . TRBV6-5 TGTGCCAGCAGTTACTCGTGGACTAGGTCCTACAATGAGCAGTTCTTC CASSYSWTRSYNEQFF
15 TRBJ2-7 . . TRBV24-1 TGTGCCACCAGTGACCCTAGACAAGGGAGAAACGAGCAGTACTTC CATSDPRQGRNEQYF
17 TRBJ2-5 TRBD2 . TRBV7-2 TGTGCCAGCAGCTTAGCGCACCGGACTAGCGGCCAAGAGACCCAGTACTTC CASSLAHRTSGQETQYF